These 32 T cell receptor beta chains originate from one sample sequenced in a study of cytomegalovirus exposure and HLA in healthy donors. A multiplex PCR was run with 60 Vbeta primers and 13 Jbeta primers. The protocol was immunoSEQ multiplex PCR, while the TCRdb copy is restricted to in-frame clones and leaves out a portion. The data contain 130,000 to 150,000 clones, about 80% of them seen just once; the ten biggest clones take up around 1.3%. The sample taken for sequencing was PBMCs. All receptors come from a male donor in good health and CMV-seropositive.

CDR3 in DNA: TGTGCCAGCAGATTGACAGGGGGGAACACTGAAGCTTTCTTT. It codes for CASRLTGGNTEAFF. The chain couples TRBV6-1 to TRBJ1-1; 9 bases are shared with TRBD1. CDR3 size: 14 residues. Germline V gene data show CDR1 as MNHNS and CDR2 as SASEGT. With V trimmed by 6 bases and J by 1 base, 3 bases remained unmatched.

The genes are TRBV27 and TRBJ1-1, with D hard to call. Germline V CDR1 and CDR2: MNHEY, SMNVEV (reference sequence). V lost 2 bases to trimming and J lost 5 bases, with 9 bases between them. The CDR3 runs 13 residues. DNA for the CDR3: TGTGCCAGCAGTTTAGAGGGAATGACTGAAGCTTTCTTT. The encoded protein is CASSLEGMTEAFF.

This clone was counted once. The CDR3 sequence: CASSPVISGSFSEQYF. The CDR3 DNA follows: TGTGCCAGCAGCCCCGTGATTAGCGGGAGCTTTTCCGAGCAGTACTTC. The genes are TRBV11-1 and TRBJ2-7; 9 bases map to TRBD2. The CDR3 has 16 residues. Germline values: CDR1 SGHAT, CDR2 FQDESV (reference sequence). V trimming: 5 bases; J trimming: 6 bases; junction bases outside the gene matches: 14. The full variable domain, with the rest looked up from reference TRBV11-1 and TRBJ2-7, is EAEVAQSPRYKITEKSQAVAFWCDPISGHATLYWYRQILGQGPELLVQFQDESVVDDSQLPKDRFSAERLKGVDSTLKIQPAELGDSAMYLCASSPVISGSFSEQYFGPGTRLTVT.

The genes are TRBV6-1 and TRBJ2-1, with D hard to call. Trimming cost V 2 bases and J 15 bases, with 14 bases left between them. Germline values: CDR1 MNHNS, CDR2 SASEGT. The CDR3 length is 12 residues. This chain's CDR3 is CASSESSPGRFF. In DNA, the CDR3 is TGTGCCAGCAGTGAAAGTTCACCCGGTCGGTTCTTC.

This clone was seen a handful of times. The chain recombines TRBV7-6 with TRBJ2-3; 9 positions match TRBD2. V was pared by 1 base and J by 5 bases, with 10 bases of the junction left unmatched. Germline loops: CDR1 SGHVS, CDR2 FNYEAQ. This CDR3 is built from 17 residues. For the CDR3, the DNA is TGTGCCAGCAGCTTAGAAGCGGGGGGCGACGCAAAAGATACGCAGTATTTT. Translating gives CASSLEAGGDAKDTQYF.

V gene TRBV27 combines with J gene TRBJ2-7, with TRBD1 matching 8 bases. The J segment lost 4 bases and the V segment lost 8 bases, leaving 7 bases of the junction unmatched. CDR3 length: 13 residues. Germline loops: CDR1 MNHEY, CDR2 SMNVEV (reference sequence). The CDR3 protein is CASGHRGRYEQYF. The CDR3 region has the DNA TGTGCCAGCGGTCACAGGGGGAGGTACGAGCAGTACTTC.

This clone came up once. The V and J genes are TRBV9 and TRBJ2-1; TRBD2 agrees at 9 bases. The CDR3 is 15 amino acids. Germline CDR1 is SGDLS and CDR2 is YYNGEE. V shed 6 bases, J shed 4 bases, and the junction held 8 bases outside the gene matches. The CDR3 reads CASNQLSGGYNEQFF. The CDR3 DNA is TGTGCCAGCAACCAACTTAGCGGGGGATACAATGAGCAGTTCTTC.

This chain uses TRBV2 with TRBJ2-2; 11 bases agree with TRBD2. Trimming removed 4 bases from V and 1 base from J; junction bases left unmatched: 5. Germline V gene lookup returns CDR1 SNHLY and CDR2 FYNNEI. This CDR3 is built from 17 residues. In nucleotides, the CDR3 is TGTGCCAGCAGTGCTTCTAGCGGGAGGTGGAACACCGGGGAGCTGTTTTTT. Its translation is CASSASSGRWNTGELFF.

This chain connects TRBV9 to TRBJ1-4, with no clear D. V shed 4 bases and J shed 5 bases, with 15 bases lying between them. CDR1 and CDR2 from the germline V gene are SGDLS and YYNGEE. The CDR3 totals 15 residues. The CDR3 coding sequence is TGTGCCAGCAGCCCTAAAGAACAGAAAAATGAAAAACTGTTTTTT. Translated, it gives CASSPKEQKNEKLFF.

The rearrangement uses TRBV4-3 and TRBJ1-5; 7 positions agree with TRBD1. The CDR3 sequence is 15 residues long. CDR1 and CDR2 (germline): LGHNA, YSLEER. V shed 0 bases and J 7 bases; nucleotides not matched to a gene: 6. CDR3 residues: CASSQDRGLGQPQHF. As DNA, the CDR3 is TGCGCCAGCAGCCAAGATAGGGGGCTAGGACAGCCCCAGCATTTT.

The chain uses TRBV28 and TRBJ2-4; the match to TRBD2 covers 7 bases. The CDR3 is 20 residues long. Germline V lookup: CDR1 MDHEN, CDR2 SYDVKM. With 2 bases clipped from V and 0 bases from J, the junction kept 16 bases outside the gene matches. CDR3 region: CASSLGFVASGRIAKNIQYF. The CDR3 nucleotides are TGTGCCAGCAGTTTAGGTTTTGTGGCTAGCGGTAGAATAGCCAAAAACATTCAGTACTTC.

The CDR3 loop is CASSLLRVTTYNEQFF. CDR3 in DNA: TGTGCCAGCAGCTTACTCCGGGTTACCACCTACAATGAGCAGTTCTTC. This sequence joins TRBV7-6 and TRBJ2-1, with D hard to call. The CDR3 has 16 amino acids. V was cut by 2 bases and J by 2 bases, with 13 bases left in between. Germline V CDR1 and CDR2: SGHVS, FNYEAQ.

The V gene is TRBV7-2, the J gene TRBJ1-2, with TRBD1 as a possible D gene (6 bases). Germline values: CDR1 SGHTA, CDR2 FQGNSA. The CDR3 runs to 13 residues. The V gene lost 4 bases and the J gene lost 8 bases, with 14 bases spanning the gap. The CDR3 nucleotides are TGTGCCAGCAGCTCCCAGGGGCAGGGAGGCTACACCTTC. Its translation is CASSSQGQGGYTF.

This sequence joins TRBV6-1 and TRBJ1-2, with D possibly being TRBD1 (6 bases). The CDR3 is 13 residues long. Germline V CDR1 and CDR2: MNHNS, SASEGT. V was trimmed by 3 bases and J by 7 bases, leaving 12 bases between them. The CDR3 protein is CASSDGQTGGYTF. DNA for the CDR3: TGTGCCAGCAGTGATGGACAGACAGGTGGCTACACCTTC.

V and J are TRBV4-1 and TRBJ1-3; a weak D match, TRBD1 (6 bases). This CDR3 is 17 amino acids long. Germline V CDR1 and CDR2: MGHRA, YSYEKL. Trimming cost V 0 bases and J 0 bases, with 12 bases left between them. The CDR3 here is CASSQEGGPSSGNTIYF. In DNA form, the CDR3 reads TGCGCCAGCAGCCAAGAGGGGGGGCCGAGCTCTGGAAACACCATATATTTT.

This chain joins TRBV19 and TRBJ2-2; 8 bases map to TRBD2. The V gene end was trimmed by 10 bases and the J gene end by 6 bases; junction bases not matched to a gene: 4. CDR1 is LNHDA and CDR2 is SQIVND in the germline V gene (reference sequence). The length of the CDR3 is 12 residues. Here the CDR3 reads CAILAAAGELFF. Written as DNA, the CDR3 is TGTGCCATACTAGCGGCAGCCGGGGAGCTGTTTTTT.

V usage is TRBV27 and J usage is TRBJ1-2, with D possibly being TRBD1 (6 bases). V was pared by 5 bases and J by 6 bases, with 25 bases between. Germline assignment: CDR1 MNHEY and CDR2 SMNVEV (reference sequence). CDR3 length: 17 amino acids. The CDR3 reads CASSKQGSPQPYNGYTF. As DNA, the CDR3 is TGTGCCAGCAGTAAACAGGGAAGTCCCCAACCCTATAATGGCTACACCTTC.

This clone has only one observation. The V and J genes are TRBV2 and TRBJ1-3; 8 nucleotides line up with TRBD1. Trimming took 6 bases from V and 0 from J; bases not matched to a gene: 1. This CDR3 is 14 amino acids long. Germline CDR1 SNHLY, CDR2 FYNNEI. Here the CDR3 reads CASRDRDSGNTIYF. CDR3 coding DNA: TGTGCCAGCAGGGACAGGGACTCTGGAAACACCATATATTTT.

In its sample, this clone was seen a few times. Written as DNA, the CDR3 is TGTGCCAGTAGCTCTTACACGGGTACTGGGGCCAACGTCCTGACTTTC. Translated: CASSSYTGTGANVLTF. The chain joins TRBV19 to TRBJ2-6; D is ambiguous. This CDR3 region has 16 residues. Germline V CDR1 and CDR2: LNHDA, SQIVND (reference sequence). The V gene lost 6 bases and the J gene lost 2 bases, with 14 bases spanning the gap.

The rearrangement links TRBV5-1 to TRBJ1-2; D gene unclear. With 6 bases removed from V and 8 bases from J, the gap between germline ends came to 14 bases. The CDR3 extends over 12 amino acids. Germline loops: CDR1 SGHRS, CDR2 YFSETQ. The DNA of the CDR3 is TGCGCCAGCACCCGGACGGGAGAGGGCTACACCTTC. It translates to CASTRTGEGYTF.

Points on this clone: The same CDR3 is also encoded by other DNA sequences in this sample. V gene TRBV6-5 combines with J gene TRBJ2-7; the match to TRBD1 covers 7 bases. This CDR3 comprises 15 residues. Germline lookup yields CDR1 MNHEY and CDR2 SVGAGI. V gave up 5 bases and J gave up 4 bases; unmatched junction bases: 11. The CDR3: CASSPPRDRVYEQYF. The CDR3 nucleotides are TGTGCCAGCAGTCCACCCCGCGACAGGGTTTACGAGCAGTACTTC.

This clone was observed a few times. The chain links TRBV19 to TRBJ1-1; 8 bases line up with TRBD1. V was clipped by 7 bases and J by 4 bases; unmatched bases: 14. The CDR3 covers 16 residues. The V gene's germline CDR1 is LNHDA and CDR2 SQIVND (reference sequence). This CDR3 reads CASKSSLGRGLTEAFF. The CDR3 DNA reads TGTGCCAGTAAAAGTAGTTTAGGCAGGGGGCTCACTGAAGCTTTCTTT.

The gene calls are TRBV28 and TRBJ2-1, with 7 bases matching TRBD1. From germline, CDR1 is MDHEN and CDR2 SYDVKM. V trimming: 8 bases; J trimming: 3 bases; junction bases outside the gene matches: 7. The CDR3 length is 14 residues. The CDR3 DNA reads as TGTGCCAGCGATACAGGGGACCTCTACAATGAGCAGTTCTTC. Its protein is CASDTGDLYNEQFF.

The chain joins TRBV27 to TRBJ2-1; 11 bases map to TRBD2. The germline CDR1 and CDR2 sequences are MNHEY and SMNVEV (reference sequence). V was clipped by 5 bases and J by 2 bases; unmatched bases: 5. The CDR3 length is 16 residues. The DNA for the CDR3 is TGTGCCAGCAGTCCGTTAGCGGGAGGGGCCTACAATGAGCAGTTCTTC. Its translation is CASSPLAGGAYNEQFF.

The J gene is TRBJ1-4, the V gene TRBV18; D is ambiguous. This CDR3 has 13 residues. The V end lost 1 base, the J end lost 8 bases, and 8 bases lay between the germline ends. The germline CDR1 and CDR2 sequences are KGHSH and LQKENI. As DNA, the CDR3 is TGTGCCAGCTCACCACTCAGAGGAGAAAAACTGTTTTTT. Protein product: CASSPLRGEKLFF.

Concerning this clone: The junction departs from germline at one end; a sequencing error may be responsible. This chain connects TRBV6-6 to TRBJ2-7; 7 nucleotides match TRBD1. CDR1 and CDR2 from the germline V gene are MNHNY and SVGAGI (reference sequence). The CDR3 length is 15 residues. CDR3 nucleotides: TGTGCCAACAGTCAATCCTTAGGGACAGCCTACGAGCAGTACTTC. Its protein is CANSQSLGTAYEQYF.

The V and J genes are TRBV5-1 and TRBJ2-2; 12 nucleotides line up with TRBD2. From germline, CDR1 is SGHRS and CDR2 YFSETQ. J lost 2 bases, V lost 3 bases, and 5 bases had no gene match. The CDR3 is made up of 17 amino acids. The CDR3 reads CASSSLAGGPNTGELFF. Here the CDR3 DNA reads TGCGCCAGCAGCTCACTAGCGGGGGGACCTAACACCGGGGAGCTGTTTTTT.

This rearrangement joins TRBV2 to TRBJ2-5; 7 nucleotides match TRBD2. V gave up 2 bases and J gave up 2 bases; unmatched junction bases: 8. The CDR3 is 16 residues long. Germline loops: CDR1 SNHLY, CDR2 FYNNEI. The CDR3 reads CASSEREGGSQETQYF. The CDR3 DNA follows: TGTGCCAGCAGTGAAAGGGAGGGAGGGTCGCAAGAGACCCAGTACTTC.

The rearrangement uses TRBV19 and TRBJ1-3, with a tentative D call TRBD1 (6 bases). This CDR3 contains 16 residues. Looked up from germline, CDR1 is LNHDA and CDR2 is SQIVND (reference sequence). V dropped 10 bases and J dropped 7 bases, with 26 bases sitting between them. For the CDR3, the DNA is TGTGCCACTGCCGGGGGGGCTTTTCCGCCAAGGAACACCATATATTTT. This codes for CATAGGAFPPRNTIYF.

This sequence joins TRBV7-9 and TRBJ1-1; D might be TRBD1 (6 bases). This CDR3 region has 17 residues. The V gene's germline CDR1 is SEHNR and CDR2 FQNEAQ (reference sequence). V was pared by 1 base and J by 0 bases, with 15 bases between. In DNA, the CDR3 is TGTGCCAGCAGCTTAGTCCAGGGGCTCCGAATGAACACTGAAGCTTTCTTT. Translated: CASSLVQGLRMNTEAFF.

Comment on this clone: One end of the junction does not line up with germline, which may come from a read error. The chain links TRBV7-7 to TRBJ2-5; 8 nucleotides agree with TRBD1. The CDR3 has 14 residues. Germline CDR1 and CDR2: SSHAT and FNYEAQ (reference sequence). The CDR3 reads CASSEGQDQETQYF. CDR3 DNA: TGTGCTAGCAGCGAGGGACAGGACCAAGAGACCCAGTACTTC.

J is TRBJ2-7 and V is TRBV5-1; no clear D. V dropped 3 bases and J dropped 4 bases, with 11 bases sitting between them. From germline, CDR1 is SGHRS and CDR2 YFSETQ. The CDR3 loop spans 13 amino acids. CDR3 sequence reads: CASSWAQQYEQYF. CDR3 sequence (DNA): TGCGCCAGCAGCTGGGCCCAACAGTACGAGCAGTACTTC.